This entry features one T cell receptor beta chain sequence. Its target is not known. This CDR3 spans 14 amino acids. CDR1 MNHEY and CDR2 SVGAGI come from the germline V gene. Between the trimmed V and J ends, which lost 6 bases and 4 bases, there was a span of 13 bases. This was the immunoSEQ v3 assay. Survey-level samples got approximately 1.8 million read pairs; deep-level samples got about 5-6.5 million. This table comes from immunoSEQ multiplex PCR, and its TCRdb copy is limited to in-frame clones, with some not included. The sample consists of under 100,000 clones, approximately 65% of them appearing once. The data were obtained in a study of TIL therapy for anti-PD-1-resistant metastatic lung cancer. Findings and caveats of the study: Many TIL product clones were absent from baseline tumor, suggesting clonal contraction. Compared with baseline intratumoral T cells, expanded TIL cultures were more clonal and less diverse (around 5.7% vs 31%).

Noted time point: pre-treatment sample, taken before nivolumab and TIL therapy. Most excised metastases sampled were pleural nodules or supraclavicular lymph nodes. The sequence was collected from a person aged 25-85 years with non-small cell lung cancer. V is TRBV6-5 and J is TRBJ1-3; no firm D call. The source material was tumor tissue, sampled at baseline. The CDR3 DNA sequence: TGTGCCAGCAGCGACCAGGTGTTCGGAAACACCATATATTTT. Its translation: CASSDQVFGNTIYF.